A single sample is the source of the 21 T cell receptor beta chains below, sequenced in a study of cytomegalovirus exposure and HLA in healthy donors. Produced via immunoSEQ multiplex PCR; TCRdb's table is partial and in-frame only. This sample has roughly 180,000 clones, with approximately 86% found just once. Source material: PBMCs. The receptors derive from a man aged 25-45 years in good health and CMV-seropositive.

The chain joins TRBV6-1 to TRBJ2-5; no clear D. From germline, CDR1 is MNHNS and CDR2 SASEGT. Deletions cut 0 bases from V and 1 base from J, with 18 bases between. The CDR3 is 18 residues long. The CDR3 region is CASSEARLVAGRQETQYF. CDR3 coding DNA: TGTGCCAGCAGTGAAGCACGGTTGGTGGCAGGACGCCAAGAGACCCAGTACTTC.

The chain recombines TRBV5-1 with TRBJ1-1; D gene unclear. Trimming removed 5 bases at V and 1 base at J, with 18 bases between. Germline V lookup: CDR1 SGHRS, CDR2 YFSETQ. The CDR3 length is 16 residues. CDR3 region: CASSSGEAVGNTEAFF. CDR3 in DNA: TGCGCCAGCAGTTCGGGAGAGGCGGTCGGGAACACTGAAGCTTTCTTT. Based on the CDR3 plus reference TRBV5-1 and TRBJ1-1, the full variable domain is KAGVTQTPRYLIKTRGQQVTLSCSPISGHRSVSWYQQTPGQGLQFLFEYFSETQRNKGNFPGRFSGRQFSNSRSEMNVSTLELGDSALYLCASSSGEAVGNTEAFFGQGTRLTVV.

This chain connects TRBV7-3 to TRBJ2-1; TRBD2 aligns across 10 bases. This CDR3 has 16 residues. V dropped 4 bases and J dropped 7; count of bases not matched to a gene: 10. Germline CDR1 SGHTA, CDR2 FQGTGA. The CDR3 here is CASSSSGAGGQNEQFF. The CDR3 DNA is TGTGCCAGCAGCTCCTCGGGAGCGGGGGGGCAGAATGAGCAGTTCTTC.

Concerning this clone itself: One base away lies a much larger clone, so this may be a sequencing read error. This rearrangement joins TRBV7-6 to TRBJ2-7, with 7 bases identical to TRBD1. The CDR3 contains 13 residues. With V trimmed by 5 bases and J by 3 bases, 4 bases remained unmatched. Germline V gene sequence: CDR1 SGHVS, CDR2 FNYEAQ. CDR3 nucleotide sequence: TGTGCCAGCAGCCCCCGACAGGGCTACGAGCAGTACTTC. It yields the protein CASSPRQGYEQYF.

J is TRBJ2-5 and V is TRBV7-8; 8 bases are shared with TRBD2. Germline values: CDR1 SGHVS, CDR2 FQNEAQ. The CDR3 is 18 residues long. J lost 7 bases, V lost 4 bases, and 20 bases had no gene match. This chain's CDR3 is CASSSSLLGYGGGRTQYF. In DNA, the CDR3 is TGTGCCAGCAGCTCCTCCCTACTAGGTTACGGGGGGGGGAGGACCCAGTACTTC. Full variable domain (remainder filled in from reference TRBV7-8 and TRBJ2-5): GAGVSQSPRYKVAKRGQDVALRCDPISGHVSLFWYQQALGQGPEFLTYFQNEAQLDKSGLPSDRFFAERPEGSVSTLKIQRTQQEDSAVYLCASSSSLLGYGGGRTQYFGPGTRLLVL.

Of note for this clone: This CDR3 is also generated by other DNA sequences in the sample. The chain recombines TRBV5-1 with TRBJ1-1; 7 nucleotides agree with TRBD1. Germline V gives CDR1 SGHRS, CDR2 YFSETQ. This CDR3 is built from 14 residues. V lost 1 base, J lost 0 bases, and 0 bases stayed unmatched. The CDR3, as DNA: TGCGCCAGCAGCTTGACAGGGGTGAACACTGAAGCTTTCTTT. This sequence encodes CASSLTGVNTEAFF.

CDR3 DNA: TGTGCCAGCAGTTTCACCATGAACACTGAAGCTTTCTTT. It encodes CASSFTMNTEAFF. J is TRBJ1-1 and V is TRBV27; no definite D call. V was pared by 3 bases and J by 0 bases, with 5 bases between. Germline CDR1 reads MNHEY; CDR2 reads SMNVEV (reference sequence). The CDR3 totals 13 residues.

The V and J genes are TRBV27 and TRBJ2-6, with D possibly being TRBD2 (6 bases). This CDR3 has 17 amino acids. Germline V gives CDR1 MNHEY, CDR2 SMNVEV (reference sequence). Trimming took off 3 bases at V and 3 bases at J, with 15 bases between the two ends. The CDR3 DNA follows: TGTGCCAGCAGTTTTTGGAGGGCTAAACGTGGGGCCAACGTCCTGACTTTC. Translated, it gives CASSFWRAKRGANVLTF.

This clone was recorded a few times. The V gene is TRBV28, the J gene TRBJ1-5; D is ambiguous. CDR3 length: 12 amino acids. CDR1 is MDHEN, CDR2 SYDVKM, per germline. As DNA, the CDR3 is TGTGCGACCCGAGGCAGCAATCAGCCCCAGCATTTT. Translating it yields CATRGSNQPQHF.

CDR3 sequence (DNA): TGTGCCAGCAGCGCCCTCCCCGCGACCGAGCAGTACTTC. Amino acid sequence: CASSALPATEQYF. This rearrangement joins TRBV9 to TRBJ2-7; no definite D call. V was shortened by 3 bases and J by 6 bases, with 13 bases between the two germline ends. Looked up from germline, CDR1 is SGDLS and CDR2 is YYNGEE. The CDR3 covers 13 residues.

This clone came up once. The chain recombines TRBV4-3 with TRBJ2-1, with D hard to call. Deletions cut 1 base from V and 4 bases from J, with 14 bases between. This CDR3 has 16 amino acids. Germline CDR1 is LGHNA and CDR2 is YSLEER. The CDR3 DNA reads as TGCGCCAGCAGCCAAGGTCGTCGGGTAGATTACAATGAGCAGTTCTTC. Amino acid sequence: CASSQGRRVDYNEQFF.

The chain uses TRBV4-3 and TRBJ1-2; D possibly corresponds to TRBD1 (6 bases). Germline CDR1 LGHNA, CDR2 YSLEER. Deletions cut 4 bases from V and 6 bases from J, with 18 bases between. This CDR3 spans 15 amino acids. CDR3 sequence reads: CASSLKTGSYNGYTF. CDR3 in DNA: TGCGCCAGCAGCCTCAAGACAGGATCTTACAATGGCTACACCTTC.

This clone was recorded once. The genes are TRBV6-6 and TRBJ2-3; maybe TRBD2 (6 bases). Deletions cut 1 base from V and 4 bases from J, with 9 bases between. The germline gives CDR1 MNHNY, CDR2 SVGAGI (reference sequence). The CDR3 consists of 14 residues. The CDR3 coding sequence is TGTGCCAGCAGTTACTTGGGGGGAGCAGATACGCAGTATTTT. Translating it yields CASSYLGGADTQYF.

In its sample, this clone was seen a few times. The V and J genes are TRBV5-1 and TRBJ1-1, with 8 positions matching TRBD1. The CDR3 totals 17 residues. With V trimmed by 0 bases and J by 2 bases, 9 bases remained unmatched. The germline V gene has CDR1 SGHRS and CDR2 YFSETQ. As DNA, the CDR3 is TGCGCCAGCAGCTTGGACAGGGGGTCCAGCATAAACACTGAAGCTTTCTTT. This sequence encodes CASSLDRGSSINTEAFF.

This clone was observed a handful of times. The rearrangement uses TRBV4-1 and TRBJ2-5, with 10 positions matching TRBD2. The germline V gene has CDR1 MGHRA and CDR2 YSYEKL. V shed 4 bases, J shed 5 bases, and the junction held 7 bases outside the gene matches. The CDR3 consists of 15 residues. The CDR3 bases are TGCGCCAGCAGCCTCAGCGGGGGGGCCGGGGAGACCCAGTACTTC. Its protein is CASSLSGGAGETQYF.

The chain has TRBV19 and TRBJ2-5; 10 bases map to TRBD1. The CDR3 is 13 residues long. Trimming removed 6 bases from V and 4 bases from J; junction bases left unmatched: 2. CDR1 is LNHDA, CDR2 SQIVND, per germline (reference sequence). CDR3 DNA sequence: TGTGCCAGTAGGGACAGGGGGGGAGAGACCCAGTACTTC. This codes for CASRDRGGETQYF.

This chain connects TRBV2 to TRBJ2-1, with TRBD2 matching over 8 bases. The CDR3 has 16 residues. The germline gives CDR1 SNHLY, CDR2 FYNNEI. J gave up 5 bases and V 3 bases, and 9 bases lay outside the gene matches. The CDR3 loop is CASSDQRLARNNEQFF. CDR3 sequence (DNA): TGTGCCAGCAGTGACCAGAGACTAGCGCGGAACAATGAGCAGTTCTTC.

The rearrangement uses TRBV7-2 and TRBJ1-4; TRBD1 matches 9 bases. V lost 3 bases, J lost 10 bases, and 6 bases stayed unmatched. The CDR3 covers 14 residues. Germline lookup yields CDR1 SGHTA and CDR2 FQGNSA. The CDR3 is CASSFGQGTGKLFF. For the CDR3, the DNA is TGTGCCAGCAGCTTTGGACAGGGGACAGGAAAACTGTTTTTT.

This clone showed up just a few times. The chain employs TRBV7-9 and TRBJ1-6; D call uncertain. The V end was cut by 0 bases, the J end by 12 bases, with 6 bases between. Per the germline V gene, CDR1 is SEHNR and CDR2 is FQNEAQ (reference sequence). The CDR3 contains 12 residues. CDR3 coding DNA: TGTGCCAGCAGCTTAGCAGGAGTACCCCTCCACTTT. Its protein product is CASSLAGVPLHF. The variable domain in full, completed from reference TRBV7-9 and TRBJ1-6, reads DTGVSQNPRHKITKRGQNVTFRCDPISEHNRLYWYRQTLGQGPEFLTYFQNEAQLEKSRLLSDRFSAERPKGSFSTLEIQRTEQGDSAMYLCASSLAGVPLHFGNGTRLTVT.

V gene TRBV15 combines with J gene TRBJ2-7, with D perhaps given as TRBD1 or TRBD2 (5 bases each). Germline assignment: CDR1 LNHNV and CDR2 YYDKDF (reference sequence). V was cut by 9 bases and J by 4 bases, with 16 bases left in between. The length of the CDR3 is 13 residues. CDR3 nucleotides: TGTGCCACGGGGGTCGCGAAACCGTACGAGCAGTACTTC. Its translation is CATGVAKPYEQYF.

The J gene is TRBJ1-1, the V gene TRBV19; TRBD1 might be the D (6 bases). With 4 bases removed from V and 5 bases from J, the gap between germline ends came to 8 bases. Germline CDR1 reads LNHDA; CDR2 reads SQIVND (reference sequence). This CDR3 has 12 amino acids. The CDR3 loop is CASSKGGTEAFF. DNA for the CDR3: TGTGCCAGTAGTAAAGGGGGAACTGAAGCTTTCTTT.